This T cell receptor beta chain was obtained from a study of human T cells and chemical hapten exposure. Looking at the study overall: Patients had diphenylcyclopropenone applied to the scalp weekly throughout the approximately 22-week study.

This clonotype has just a few counts. Described time point: patch test 1, 2 weeks after DPC sensitization. Treatment in this sample: therapeutic diphenylcyclopropenone sensitization with weekly scalp DPC. Patients had alopecia, were aged 18 to 70, and were not pregnant. Total RNA came from unfractionated whole blood. Trimming pared 1 base from V and 10 bases from J, leaving 17 bases between. Germline V gene lookup returns CDR1 SNHLY and CDR2 FYNNEI. The CDR3 length is 16 residues. TCRdb analysed the RACE reads with MiXCR anew, one entry per CDR3 protein. The profile shows approximately 74,000 distinct CDR3 sequences, 32% of them singletons.

The TCR sequence derives from a man aged 35-49 years with alopecia areata. Some clones in this sample may be carry-over from other donors' samples. The gene calls are TRBV2 and TRBJ1-6; unclear D gene. The sample consisted of whole blood, taken in connection with sensitization to the hapten diphenylcyclopropenone (DPC). The DNA of the CDR3 is TGTGCCAGCAGTGAAGAGGGTTCAAGGGTTGGCTCACCCCTCCACTTT. Encoded protein: CASSEEGSRVGSPLHF. Based on the CDR3 plus reference TRBV2 and TRBJ1-6, the full variable domain is EPEVTQTPSHQVTQMGQEVILRCVPISNHLYFYWYRQILGQKVEFLVSFYNNEISEKSEIFDDQFSVERPDGSNFTLKIRSTKLEDSAMYFCASSEEGSRVGSPLHFGNGTRLTVT.